The T cell receptor beta chain under discussion was sequenced for a study of T cell repertoires and leukemia-associated antigens (dated by TCRdb to between 2017 and 2020). For context, the study as a whole: Around 15 million effective reads were obtained overall, with each sample giving about 5.1 to 6.6 million read pairs and about 3.3 to 5.0 million effective reads. In vitro peptide stimulation of healthy T cells was used with the aim of identifying the antigen recognized by a TCR Vbeta21 clone previously found in CML patients.

Paper-wide results and their limitations: No significant differences among the four groups were observed in the numbers of Vbeta genes (approximately 60), Jbeta genes (around 14), VDJ rearrangements, or unique CDR3s. Direct testing of the expanded clones' antigen specificity and function was not done, and further investigation was required.

Deletion took 4 bases off V and 6 bases off J, with a span of 13 bases between the germline ends. The CDR3 starts with the cysteine, ends with the phenylalanine, and has 14 residues. CDR3 DNA is the only sequence kept; it has 42 bases, read in frame from the first base. Reading the germline V gene (reference sequence) gives CDR1 SGHAT and CDR2 FQDESV. CD3+ T cells were initially rested overnight at roughly 2.5 million cells/mL in RPMI 1640 lacking fetal bovine serum. CD3+ T cells were isolated from PBMCs with MACS immunomagnetic beads following the manufacturer's instructions. Remarks on this clonotype: Its target antigen remains unknown. Qualities for individual bases were not recorded, and no much larger clone is one base off.

Total RNA was extracted from the cultured T cells with TRIzol reagent. TCRbeta libraries were amplified from RNA by 5' rapid amplification of cDNA ends (5'RACE). Before sequencing, Qubit, an Agilent instrument, and quantitative PCR were used to check library concentration and integrity. Qualified libraries were sequenced on Illumina HiSeq or MiSeq by a commercial service provider. For the original study's pipeline: TCR sequences in each sample were identified using MiXCR version 1.8.2. Qualified clones required a CDR3 longer than four amino acids, an in-frame nucleotide length, and no stop codon. A read containing the complete CDR3 structure was defined as an effective read. Expanded clones were validated by RT-PCR with 24 Vbeta primers, GeneScan spectratyping, and Sanger sequencing. TCRdb applied fastp at Q25 and MiXCR to the public reads, then kept only in-frame beta chains. Each record represents a unique CDR3 protein, reported with the most common genes and DNA among its rows. TCRdb's processing, not the study's, gives the V and J calls here. This sample has 9,000 to 15,000 distinct CDR3 sequences in its table, and roughly 39% of those were observed once. The ten top clones hold about a third of the sample.

This receptor was obtained from a female donor in good health. The sequenced sample consisted of CD3+ T cells sorted from blood and cultured. The rearranged segments are TRBV11-1 and TRBJ2-1; TRBD1 is a weak D gene call, 6 bases matching. CDR3 region: CASSSRDISNEQFF. Here is the DNA: TGTGCCAGCAGCTCCCGGGACATTAGCAATGAGCAGTTCTTC.